A single sample gave rise to the 17 T cell receptor beta chains below, sequenced in a study of cytomegalovirus exposure and HLA in healthy donors. In the PCR, 60 Vbeta and 13 Jbeta primers were used. Sequenced by immunoSEQ multiplex PCR; TCRdb stores in-frame clones only, minus some. Among some 120,000 clones listed, over 65% were seen once. Sequenced material: PBMCs. The source is a man aged 25 to 40 in good health and CMV-seropositive.

This sequence joins TRBV6-5 and TRBJ1-1; 7 bases line up with TRBD1. CDR3 length equals 14 residues. V dropped 2 bases and J dropped 3; count of bases not matched to a gene: 3. From germline, CDR1 is MNHEY and CDR2 SVGAGI. CDR3 coding DNA: TGTGCCAGCAGTTACGGAGGGGGCTACACTGAAGCTTTCTTT. It encodes CASSYGGGYTEAFF.

In this sample, this clone turned up a few times. This rearrangement joins TRBV5-8 to TRBJ1-1; D not resolved. The CDR3 is 13 residues long. The V gene's germline CDR1 is SGHTS and CDR2 YDEGEE. The germline V and J ends were trimmed by 6 bases and 2 bases, with 11 bases remaining between them. The CDR3 protein is CASNLGVNTEAFF. The CDR3 DNA is TGTGCCAGCAATCTAGGAGTAAACACTGAAGCTTTCTTT.

The chain employs TRBV6-5 and TRBJ2-5; TRBD1 agrees at 8 bases. V trimming: 8 bases; J trimming: 5 bases; junction bases outside the gene matches: 10. This CDR3 contains 14 residues. Germline CDR1 MNHEY, CDR2 SVGAGI. The CDR3: CASVPQGARETQYF. The CDR3, as DNA: TGTGCCAGCGTACCTCAGGGGGCCCGGGAGACCCAGTACTTC.

This clone was counted once. V gene TRBV18 combines with J gene TRBJ2-1; 9 nucleotides match TRBD1. This CDR3 spans 12 amino acids. Germline V gene lookup returns CDR1 KGHSH and CDR2 LQKENI. The V gene end was trimmed by 4 bases and the J gene end by 13 bases; junction bases not matched to a gene: 5. The CDR3 protein is CASSQGTGLQFF. In DNA, the CDR3 is TGTGCCAGCTCACAGGGGACAGGGTTACAGTTCTTC.

This chain joins TRBV7-7 and TRBJ2-5, with a tentative D call TRBD2 (6 bases). Germline CDR1 SSHAT, CDR2 FNYEAQ (reference sequence). Trimming removed 5 bases from V and 7 bases from J, with 14 bases in between. This CDR3 contains 13 residues. The CDR3 loop reads CASSPGTYVTQYF. CDR3 in DNA: TGTGCCAGCAGCCCAGGGACTTACGTGACCCAGTACTTC.

This clone was seen many times. The J gene is TRBJ2-6, the V gene TRBV6-6; 7 bases align to TRBD2. V lost 8 bases to trimming and J lost 0 bases; unmatched junction nucleotides: 7. CDR1 is MNHNY, CDR2 SVGAGI, per germline (reference sequence). This CDR3 has 16 amino acids. The chain's CDR3 is CASWQRGYSGANVLTF. As DNA, the CDR3 is TGTGCCAGCTGGCAGCGGGGTTACTCTGGGGCCAACGTCCTGACTTTC.

The V and J genes are TRBV27 and TRBJ2-5; 8 nucleotides match TRBD2. V shed 4 bases and J 7 bases; nucleotides not matched to a gene: 17. The V gene's germline CDR1 is MNHEY and CDR2 SMNVEV (reference sequence). The CDR3 is 17 amino acids. For the CDR3, the DNA is TGTGCCAGCAGTTCCCTTCTAGCGGGTACCCCGTATAGGACCCAGTACTTC. It is translated as CASSSLLAGTPYRTQYF.

The CDR3 region has the DNA TGTGCCAGCAGCGTAGGGGCGGGAAATTCCGCAGATACGCAGTATTTT. Its translation is CASSVGAGNSADTQYF. The genes are TRBV9 and TRBJ2-3; weak D call: TRBD2 (6 bases). V lost 0 bases and J 4 bases, leaving 15 bases between the germline ends. Germline-derived CDR1 and CDR2 are SGDLS and YYNGEE. This CDR3 is 16 amino acids long.

This sequence joins TRBV13 and TRBJ2-5, with 13 nucleotides matching TRBD2. The trim removed 5 bases at V and 5 bases at J, leaving 8 bases unmatched. The CDR3 covers 16 residues. Germline CDR1 PRHDT, CDR2 FYEKMQ (reference sequence). CDR3 sequence reads: CASSPPLAGGWETQYF. For the CDR3, the DNA is TGTGCCAGCAGCCCCCCACTAGCGGGAGGGTGGGAGACCCAGTACTTC.

The V call is TRBV6-5, the J call TRBJ2-7; D perhaps matches TRBD2 (5 bases). The germline V gene has CDR1 MNHEY and CDR2 SVGAGI. Trimming cost V 0 bases and J 2 bases, with 14 bases left between them. The CDR3 covers 16 residues. CDR3 sequence (DNA): TGTGCCAGCAGTTACTCGATTGGGTCGGGGACCTACGAGCAGTACTTC. It yields the protein CASSYSIGSGTYEQYF.

This chain links TRBV30 with TRBJ1-3, with 9 bases aligning to TRBD1. The trim removed 5 bases at V and 0 bases at J, leaving 5 bases unmatched. Germline V gives CDR1 GTSNPN, CDR2 SVGIG (reference sequence). The CDR3 consists of 15 residues. DNA for the CDR3: TGTGCCTGGGGGACAGGGACCTCCTCTGGAAACACCATATATTTT. This codes for CAWGTGTSSGNTIYF.

This clone was recorded once. The J gene is TRBJ2-3, the V gene TRBV5-1; D gene ambiguous. Germline V gives CDR1 SGHRS, CDR2 YFSETQ. This CDR3 is 13 amino acids long. V was cut by 1 base and J by 2 bases, with 5 bases left in between. CDR3 DNA: TGCGCCAGCAGCTTGATAGCCACAGATACGCAGTATTTT. The encoded protein is CASSLIATDTQYF.

CDR3 sequence reads: CASSLLRGAYEQYF. In nucleotides, the CDR3 is TGTGCCAGCAGTTTGTTAAGGGGCGCCTACGAGCAGTACTTC. V gene TRBV28 combines with J gene TRBJ2-7, with D maybe TRBD1 (5 bases). With 3 bases removed from V and 2 bases from J, the gap between germline ends came to 11 bases. CDR1 and CDR2 from the germline V gene are MDHEN and SYDVKM. CDR3 length: 14 residues.

This clone was counted a single time. V is TRBV13 and J is TRBJ2-5; D unresolved. Germline V gene data show CDR1 as PRHDT and CDR2 as FYEKMQ (reference sequence). The CDR3 is 12 amino acids. Between the trimmed V and J ends, which lost 2 bases and 7 bases, there was a span of 8 bases. The CDR3 region is CASSLNLATQYF. CDR3 nucleotide sequence: TGTGCCAGCAGCTTAAATTTGGCGACCCAGTACTTC.

This chain joins TRBV9 and TRBJ2-2; D gene unclear. From germline, CDR1 is SGDLS and CDR2 YYNGEE. Trimming shortened V by 4 bases and J by 7 bases, and 20 bases separated the two germline ends. The CDR3 extends over 16 amino acids. The CDR3 DNA sequence: TGTGCCAGCAGCCCTCCCGGAGCTACTATAGGCGGGGAGCTGTTTTTT. Translation gives CASSPPGATIGGELFF.

The rearrangement links TRBV5-4 to TRBJ1-1, with D uncertain. Trimming pared 3 bases from V and 4 bases from J, leaving 13 bases between. Germline V lookup: CDR1 SGHNT, CDR2 YYREEE (reference sequence). The CDR3 is 14 residues long. The CDR3 DNA is TGTGCCAGCAGCTACGGACGGGCGGGCACTGAAGCTTTCTTT. Protein: CASSYGRAGTEAFF.

V and J are TRBV4-3 and TRBJ1-2; D might be TRBD1 (5 bases). Germline V gene sequence: CDR1 LGHNA, CDR2 YSLEER. Deletions cut 0 bases from V and 8 bases from J, with 16 bases between. This CDR3 is 15 amino acids long. The CDR3 loop is CASSQDLGVGGGYTF. The CDR3 nucleotides read TGCGCCAGCAGCCAAGACTTGGGCGTGGGGGGAGGCTACACCTTC.